This TCR beta chain was recorded in a study of T cells after yellow fever vaccination. Across the study: Preparation used SMART-Seq v4 Ultra Low Input for the low-cell-number fractions. Study outcomes and limitations: Contamination of FACS-sorted repertoires by abundant clonotypes from the bulk population could occur. Subsequent to the booster, the majority of primary-vaccination clones reappeared (around 96% CD4, around 85% CD8).

The germline gives CDR1 SGHRS, CDR2 YFSETQ. This CDR3 comprises 14 residues. Trimming cost V 5 bases and J 1 base; bases outside gene matches: 5. Each CDR3 protein is one row after TCRdb ran MiXCR on the 5' RACE reads. The sample includes approximately 120,000 distinct CDR3 sequences, about 8.4% of them seen just once. The table lists this clonotype with a few counts. The target antigen is unknown. The chain uses TRBV5-1 and TRBJ1-1; 7 bases agree with TRBD1. Source: CD8+ T cells sorted from PBMCs, taken on the day of the yellow fever booster vaccination. The source is a young man who received the YFV17D yellow fever vaccine. This chain's CDR3 is CASSWGQKNTEAFF. The CDR3, as DNA: TGCGCCAGCAGTTGGGGACAGAAGAACACTGAAGCTTTCTTT.